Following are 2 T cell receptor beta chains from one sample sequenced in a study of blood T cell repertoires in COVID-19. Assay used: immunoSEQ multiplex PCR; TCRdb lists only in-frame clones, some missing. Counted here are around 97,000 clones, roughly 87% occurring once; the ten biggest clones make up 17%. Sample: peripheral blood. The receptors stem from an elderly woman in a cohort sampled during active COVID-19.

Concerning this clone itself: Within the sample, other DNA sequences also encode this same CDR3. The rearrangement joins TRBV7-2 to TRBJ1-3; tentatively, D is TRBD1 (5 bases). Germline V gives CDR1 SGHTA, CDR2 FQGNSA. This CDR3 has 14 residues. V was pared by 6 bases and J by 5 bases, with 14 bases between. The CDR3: CASSPGVVRNTIYF. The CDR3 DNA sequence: TGTGCCAGCAGTCCGGGGGTCGTCAGAAACACCATATATTTT.

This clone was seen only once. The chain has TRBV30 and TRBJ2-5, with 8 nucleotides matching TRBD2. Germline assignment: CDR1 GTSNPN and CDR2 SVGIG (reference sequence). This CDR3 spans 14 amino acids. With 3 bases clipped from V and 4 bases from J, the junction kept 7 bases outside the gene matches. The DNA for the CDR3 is TGTGCCTGGAGCGGGGGGGGAGGGTTAGAGACCCAGTACTTC. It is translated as CAWSGGGGLETQYF.